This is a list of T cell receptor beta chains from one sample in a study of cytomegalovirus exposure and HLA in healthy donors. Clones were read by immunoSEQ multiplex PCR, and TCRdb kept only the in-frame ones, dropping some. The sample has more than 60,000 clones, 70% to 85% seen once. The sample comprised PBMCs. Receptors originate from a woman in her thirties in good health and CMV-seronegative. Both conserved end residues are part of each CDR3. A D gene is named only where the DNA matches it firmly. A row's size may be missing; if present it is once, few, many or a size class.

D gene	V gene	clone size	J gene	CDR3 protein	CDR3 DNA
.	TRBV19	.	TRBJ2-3	CASSTTRTVTDTQYF	TGTGCCAGTAGTACCACCCGGACAGTCACAGATACGCAGTATTTT
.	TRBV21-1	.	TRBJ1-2	CASSKRGQGNYGYTF	TGTGCCAGCAGCAAAAGGGGACAGGGGAACTATGGCTACACCTTC
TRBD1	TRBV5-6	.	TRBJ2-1	CASSFDQGVYNEQFF	TGTGCCAGCAGCTTTGACCAGGGGGTGTACAATGAGCAGTTCTTC
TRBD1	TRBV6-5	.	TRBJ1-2	CASIPQDRGYGYTF	TGTGCCAGCATCCCACAGGACAGGGGGTATGGCTACACCTTC
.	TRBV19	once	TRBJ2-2	CASSPDAAYTGELFF	TGTGCCAGTAGTCCTGACGCGGCCTACACCGGGGAGCTGTTTTTT
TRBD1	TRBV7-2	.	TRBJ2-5	CATRTGAEETQYF	TGTGCCACTAGGACAGGGGCCGAAGAGACCCAGTACTTC
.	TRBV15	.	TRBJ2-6	CATSRDSISGAGANVLTF	TGTGCCACCAGCAGAGATAGTATTAGCGGTGCTGGGGCCAACGTCCTGACTTTC
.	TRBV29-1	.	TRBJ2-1	CSVVPAGRAYNEQFF	TGCAGCGTTGTCCCCGCGGGCAGAGCCTACAATGAGCAGTTCTTC
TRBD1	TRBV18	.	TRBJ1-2	CASSGNYWDRSNYGYTF	TGTGCCAGCTCAGGAAACTATTGGGACAGATCTAACTATGGCTACACCTTC
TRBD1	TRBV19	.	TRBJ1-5	CASSAQKSGQGGQPQHF	TGTGCCAGTAGTGCACAAAAATCCGGACAGGGCGGTCAGCCCCAGCATTTT
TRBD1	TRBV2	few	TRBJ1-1	CASSDRGYSEAFF	TGTGCCAGCAGTGACAGGGGGTATTCTGAAGCTTTCTTT